The next 21 T cell receptor beta chains were all read from a single sample in a study of identical twins. TCRdb re-derived calls from the 5' RACE reads in MiXCR, one entry per CDR3 protein. The repertoire consists of about 520,000 distinct CDR3 sequences, with less than 25% occurring once and the leading ten covering approximately 0.95%. The sample was also reused in another study, on T cells expressing NK-cell markers.

Input material: CD4+ T cells sorted from blood. The source is a woman aged 18-35 years in good health.

This clonotype appeared a few times. The chain carries TRBV13 and TRBJ2-1; D remains unclear. The length of the CDR3 is 17 residues. Germline V gives CDR1 PRHDT, CDR2 FYEKMQ (reference sequence). V lost 5 bases and J lost 8, with 25 bases in between. The CDR3 sequence: CASSRTGPALKTDEQFF. CDR3 coding DNA: TGTGCCAGCAGCCGAACCGGTCCGGCCCTTAAAACTGATGAGCAGTTCTTC.

The rearrangement joins TRBV5-4 to TRBJ2-3; D gene uncertain. The CDR3 has 14 residues. Germline V CDR1 and CDR2: SGHNT, YYREEE (reference sequence). Deletions cut 9 bases from V and 5 bases from J, with 19 bases between. The CDR3 protein is CAIPSLVDRDTQYF. The CDR3 DNA sequence: TGTGCCATCCCTTCCCTCGTGGACCGAGATACGCAGTATTTT.

CDR3 in DNA: TGTGCCAGCAGCTATGCAAAAACCAGGGTGACCCAGTACTTC. As protein: CASSYAKTRVTQYF. The chain couples TRBV5-8 to TRBJ2-5; D is possibly TRBD1 (5 bases). V lost 3 bases to trimming and J lost 7 bases, with 16 bases between them. CDR1 SGHTS and CDR2 YDEGEE come from the germline V gene. This CDR3 comprises 14 residues.

The chain is built from TRBV7-9 and TRBJ2-3; the match to TRBD2 covers 14 bases. CDR1 SEHNR and CDR2 FQNEAQ come from the germline V gene (reference sequence). The CDR3 covers 15 residues. With V trimmed by 5 bases and J by 6 bases, 4 bases remained unmatched. CDR3 bases: TGTGCCAGCAGCCTGGGACTAGCGGGAGATGATACGCAGTATTTT. This sequence encodes CASSLGLAGDDTQYF.

The chain carries TRBV7-2 and TRBJ2-7; tentative D call: TRBD2 (6 bases). CDR1 and CDR2 from the germline V gene are SGHTA and FQGNSA. This CDR3 is built from 15 residues. V gave up 4 bases and J gave up 5 bases, with 18 bases separating them. CDR3 residues: CASSSQWGVYHEQYF. The CDR3 nucleotides are TGTGCCAGCAGCTCTCAGTGGGGGGTTTACCACGAGCAGTACTTC.

The sample holds many counts of this clonotype. The rearrangement joins TRBV6-2 or TRBV6-3 to TRBJ2-5; D possibly corresponds to TRBD2 (6 bases). The germline V gene has CDR1 MNHEY and CDR2 SVGEGT. V was cut by 8 bases and J by 2 bases, with 12 bases left in between. This CDR3 is built from 13 residues. CDR3 sequence reads: CASGGARQETQYF. The DNA of the CDR3 is TGTGCCAGCGGCGGGGCCCGACAAGAGACCCAGTACTTC.

A few counts support this clonotype. The genes are TRBV2 and TRBJ1-6; D not certain. The CDR3 has 11 amino acids. CDR1 is SNHLY and CDR2 is FYNNEI in the germline V gene. V was trimmed by 5 bases and J by 10 bases, leaving 6 bases between them. The CDR3 protein is CASSPLSPLHF. In DNA form, the CDR3 reads TGTGCCAGCAGTCCCCTCTCACCCCTCCACTTT.

The chain carries TRBV2 and TRBJ2-5; no definite D call. The CDR3 sequence is 13 residues long. Trimming took 6 bases from V and 4 from J, leaving 12 bases between them. Looked up from germline, CDR1 is SNHLY and CDR2 is FYNNEI. CDR3 bases: TGTGCCAGCAGGACCCGCAGGTCAGAGACCCAGTACTTC. It translates to CASRTRRSETQYF. The variable domain in full, completed from reference TRBV2 and TRBJ2-5, reads EPEVTQTPSHQVTQMGQEVILRCVPISNHLYFYWYRQILGQKVEFLVSFYNNEISEKSEIFDDQFSVERPDGSNFTLKIRSTKLEDSAMYFCASRTRRSETQYFGPGTRLLVL.

The chain links TRBV6-2 or TRBV6-3 to TRBJ2-1, with D maybe TRBD2 (6 bases). The V end was cut by 2 bases, the J end by 5 bases, with 13 bases between. The germline CDR1 and CDR2 sequences are MNHEY and SVGEGT. This CDR3 comprises 15 residues. CDR3 amino acids: CASSYGLAIHNEQFF. Here the CDR3 DNA reads TGTGCCAGCAGTTACGGGCTAGCGATCCACAATGAGCAGTTCTTC.

This chain uses TRBV7-6 with TRBJ2-7; 9 bases are shared with TRBD2. The junction had 8 bases not matched to a gene; V was cut back by 1 base and J by 4 bases. Germline CDR1 is SGHVS and CDR2 is FNYEAQ. The CDR3 has 16 residues. The CDR3 is CASSLGSSGSQYEQYF. The CDR3 bases are TGTGCCAGCAGCTTAGGGAGTAGCGGGAGTCAATACGAGCAGTACTTC.

This clonotype was detected a few times. The rearrangement joins TRBV4-3 to TRBJ2-6; the match to TRBD2 covers 8 bases. In germline, CDR1 is LGHNA, CDR2 YSLEER. This CDR3 has 19 amino acids. The V gene end was trimmed by 3 bases and the J gene end by 1 base; junction bases not matched to a gene: 11. CDR3 region: CASSQAVAGTISGANVLTF. The DNA of the CDR3 is TGCGCCAGCAGCCAGGCTGTAGCGGGAACCATATCTGGGGCCAACGTCCTGACTTTC.

This clonotype has only a few counts. The V and J genes are TRBV12-3 or TRBV12-4 and TRBJ2-1, with TRBD2 matching 8 bases. The CDR3 has 13 amino acids. V dropped 6 bases and J dropped 7; count of bases not matched to a gene: 5. The CDR3 DNA reads TGTGCCAGCAGCGGACTAGCCGGGAATGAGCAGTTCTTC. The encoded protein is CASSGLAGNEQFF.

The CDR3 is CASSTGTDPVYEQYF. CDR3 DNA sequence: TGCGCCAGCAGCACCGGTACCGATCCCGTCTACGAGCAGTACTTC. This chain uses TRBV5-1 with TRBJ2-7, with D unclear. The CDR3 runs 15 residues. The germline gives CDR1 SGHRS, CDR2 YFSETQ. V was shortened by 4 bases and J by 3 bases, with 17 bases between the two germline ends.

The chain employs TRBV20-1 and TRBJ1-1; perhaps TRBD1 as D (5 bases). CDR1 DFQATT and CDR2 SNEGSKA come from the germline V gene (reference sequence). V was pared by 3 bases and J by 5 bases, with 10 bases between. The CDR3 has 12 residues. In nucleotides, the CDR3 is TGCAGTGCTAGTTACGGGGGGACTGAAGCTTTCTTT. Protein: CSASYGGTEAFF.

Ten or more counts support this clonotype. The V and J genes are TRBV12-3 or TRBV12-4 and TRBJ2-3; the match to TRBD1 covers 8 bases. The CDR3 has 14 amino acids. V lost 4 bases and J lost 7; bases outside the gene matches: 7. Written as DNA, the CDR3 is TGTGCCAGCAGTTCGCAGGGGGCCATCAATACGCAGTATTTT. It codes for CASSSQGAINTQYF.

This chain joins TRBV20-1 and TRBJ2-7; D remains ambiguous. Germline V gene sequence: CDR1 DFQATT, CDR2 SNEGSKA (reference sequence). CDR3 length: 12 amino acids. V lost 2 bases and J lost 2, with 7 bases in between. The CDR3 loop reads CSARQFTYEQYF. For the CDR3, the DNA is TGCAGTGCTAGACAGTTTACCTACGAGCAGTACTTC.

The table lists this clonotype with a few counts. This chain connects TRBV29-1 to TRBJ1-2; D not resolved. From germline, CDR1 is SQVTM and CDR2 ANQGSEA. The CDR3 contains 12 residues. Trimming pared 4 bases from V and 7 bases from J, leaving 13 bases between. CDR3 in amino acids: CSVGGVDGGYTF. CDR3 nucleotides: TGCAGCGTTGGTGGGGTCGACGGTGGCTACACCTTC. Together with reference TRBV29-1 and TRBJ1-2, the CDR3 gives the full variable domain: SAVISQKPSRDICQRGTSLTIQCQVDSQVTMMFWYRQQPGQSLTLIATANQGSEATYESGFVIDKFPISRPNLTFSTLTVSNMSPEDSSIYLCSVGGVDGGYTFGSGTRLTVV.

This clonotype was recorded a few times. This rearrangement joins TRBV11-2 to TRBJ1-1; possibly TRBD1 for D (6 bases). CDR1 is SGHAT and CDR2 is FQNNGV in the germline V gene. V lost 1 base and J lost 6, with 9 bases in between. This CDR3 comprises 13 residues. CDR3 residues: CASSLGKGAEAFF. The CDR3 region has the DNA TGTGCCAGCAGCTTAGGGAAGGGGGCTGAAGCTTTCTTT. The full variable domain, in which reference TRBV11-2 and TRBJ1-1 provide the parts outside the CDR3, is EAGVAQSPRYKIIEKRQSVAFWCNPISGHATLYWYQQILGQGPKLLIQFQNNGVVDDSQLPKDRFSAERLKGVDSTLKIQPAKLEDSAVYLCASSLGKGAEAFFGQGTRLTVV.

This clonotype was seen more than once but under ten times. The V and J genes are TRBV12-3 or TRBV12-4 and TRBJ2-5, with a tentative D call TRBD1 (6 bases). The CDR3 covers 11 residues. The V and J ends lost 5 bases and 9 bases respectively, with 10 bases between them. Here the CDR3 reads CASSDTGPQYF. The CDR3 bases are TGTGCCAGCAGTGATACAGGGCCCCAGTACTTC.

This rearrangement joins TRBV7-2 to TRBJ2-7, with unresolved D. Germline assignment: CDR1 SGHTA and CDR2 FQGNSA. The CDR3 has 11 residues. The V and J ends lost 6 bases and 13 bases respectively, with 16 bases between them. The CDR3 is CASRPTSDDYF. CDR3 nucleotide sequence: TGTGCCAGCAGACCTACCTCAGACGACTACTTC. Supplemented by reference TRBV7-2 and TRBJ2-7, the full variable domain reads GAGVSQSPSNKVTEKGKDVELRCDPISGHTALYWYRQSLGQGLEFLIYFQGNSAPDKSGLPSDRFSAERTGGSVSTLTIQRTQQEDSAVYLCASRPTSDDYFGPGTRLTVT.

V usage is TRBV11-3 and J usage is TRBJ2-3, with 9 bases fitting TRBD1. With V trimmed by 4 bases and J by 7 bases, 6 bases remained unmatched. The CDR3 is made up of 14 amino acids. In germline, CDR1 is SGHNT, CDR2 YENEEA. As DNA, the CDR3 is TGTGCCAGCAGCTCCGGGACAGGGCGGTATACGCAGTATTTT. It specifies CASSSGTGRYTQYF.